The sequence of this T cell receptor (beta chain) was determined in a study of spatial heterogeneity in lung cancer. Study-level background: There were around 72 donors, all of them untreated patients with early-stage non-small cell lung cancer. Whole-study findings and limits: Relative to follow-up, resection was when ubiquitous expanded tumor TCRs appeared more in blood.

After removal of 5 bases from V and 4 bases from J, the junction contained 5 bases not matched to a gene. The germline gives CDR1 SGHTA, CDR2 FQGNSA. This CDR3 is 14 amino acids long. Time point here: blood at routine non-recurrence follow-up after resection. Without sorting, whole RNA was sequenced from tumor, nontumor lung or frozen PBMC. For this clonotype: Its matching antigen is unknown.

Individually, TCR cDNA molecules were each labelled with a unique molecular identifier. TCRdb passed the 5' RACE reads through MiXCR, listing each CDR3 protein once. The table shows about 120,000 distinct CDR3 sequences, with approximately 12% occurring only once. The source of this sequence is a male donor with early-stage non-small cell lung cancer. This specimen consisted of PBMCs, obtained at follow-up. V is TRBV7-2 and J is TRBJ1-1; TRBD1 agrees at 9 bases. In nucleotides, the CDR3 is TGTGCCAGCAGCAACAGGGGGCTGAGCACTGAAGCTTTCTTT. Its protein is CASSNRGLSTEAFF.